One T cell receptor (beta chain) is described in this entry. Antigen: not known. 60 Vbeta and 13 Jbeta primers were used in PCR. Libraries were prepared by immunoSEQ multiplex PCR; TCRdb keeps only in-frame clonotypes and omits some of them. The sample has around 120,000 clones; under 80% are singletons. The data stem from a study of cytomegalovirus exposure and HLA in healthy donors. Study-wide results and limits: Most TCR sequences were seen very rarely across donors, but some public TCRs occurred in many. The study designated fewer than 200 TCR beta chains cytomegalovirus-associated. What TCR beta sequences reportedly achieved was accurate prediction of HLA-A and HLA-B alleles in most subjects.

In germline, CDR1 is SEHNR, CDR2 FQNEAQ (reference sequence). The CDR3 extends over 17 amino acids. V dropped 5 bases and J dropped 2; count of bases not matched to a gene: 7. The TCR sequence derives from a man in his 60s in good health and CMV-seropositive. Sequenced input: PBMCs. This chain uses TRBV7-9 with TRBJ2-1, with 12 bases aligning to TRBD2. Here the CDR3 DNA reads TGTGCCAGCAGCCCCAGACTAGCGGGGGCCCCCTACAATGAGCAGTTCTTC. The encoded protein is CASSPRLAGAPYNEQFF. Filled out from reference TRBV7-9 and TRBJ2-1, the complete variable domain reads DTGVSQNPRHKITKRGQNVTFRCDPISEHNRLYWYRQTLGQGPEFLTYFQNEAQLEKSRLLSDRFSAERPKGSFSTLEIQRTEQGDSAMYLCASSPRLAGAPYNEQFFGPGTRLTVL.